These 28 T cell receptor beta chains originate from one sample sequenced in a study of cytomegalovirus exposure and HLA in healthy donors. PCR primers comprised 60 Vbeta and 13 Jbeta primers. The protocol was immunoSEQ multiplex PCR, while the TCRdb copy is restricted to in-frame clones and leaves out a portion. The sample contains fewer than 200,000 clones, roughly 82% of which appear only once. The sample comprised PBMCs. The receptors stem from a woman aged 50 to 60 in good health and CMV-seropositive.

The CDR3 spells CASSRAVFSSSYNEQFF. The CDR3 bases are TGTGCCAGCTCCAGGGCCGTTTTTTCCAGCTCCTACAATGAGCAGTTCTTC. The rearrangement joins TRBV18 to TRBJ2-1; a weak D match, TRBD1 (5 bases). Trimming removed 6 bases from V and 0 bases from J, with 18 bases in between. CDR3 length: 17 amino acids. Germline V gene lookup returns CDR1 KGHSH and CDR2 LQKENI.

This chain's CDR3 is CASSASGTTAYEQYF. The CDR3 region has the DNA TGTGCCAGCAGTGCGTCCGGGACAACCGCCTACGAGCAGTACTTC. This chain connects TRBV6-6 to TRBJ2-7; the D gene is possibly TRBD1 (6 bases). Germline-derived CDR1 and CDR2 are MNHNY and SVGAGI (reference sequence). This CDR3 is 15 amino acids long. V lost 5 bases and J lost 2, with 16 bases in between.

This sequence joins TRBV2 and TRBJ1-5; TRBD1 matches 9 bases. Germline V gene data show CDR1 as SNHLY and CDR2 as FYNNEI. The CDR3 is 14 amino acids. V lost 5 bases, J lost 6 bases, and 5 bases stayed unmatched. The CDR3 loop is CASSPTGGVQPQHF. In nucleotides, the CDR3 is TGTGCCAGCAGTCCGACAGGGGGTGTTCAGCCCCAGCATTTT.

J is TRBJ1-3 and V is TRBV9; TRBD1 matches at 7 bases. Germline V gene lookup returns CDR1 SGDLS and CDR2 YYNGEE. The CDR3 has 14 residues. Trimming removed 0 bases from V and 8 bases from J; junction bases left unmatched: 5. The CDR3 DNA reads TGTGCCAGCAGCGTAGTGCCAGGGGGAGACACCATATATTTT. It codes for CASSVVPGGDTIYF.

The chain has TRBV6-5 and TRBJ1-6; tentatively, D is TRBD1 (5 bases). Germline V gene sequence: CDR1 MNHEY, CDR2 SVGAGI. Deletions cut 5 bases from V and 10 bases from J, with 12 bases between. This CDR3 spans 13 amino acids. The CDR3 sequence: CASSPAGASPLHF. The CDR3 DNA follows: TGTGCCAGCAGTCCTGCTGGGGCCTCACCCCTCCACTTT.

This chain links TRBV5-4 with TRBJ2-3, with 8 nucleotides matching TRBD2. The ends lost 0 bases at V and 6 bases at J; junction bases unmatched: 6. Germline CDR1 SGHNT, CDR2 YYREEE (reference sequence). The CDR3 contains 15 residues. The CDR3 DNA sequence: TGTGCCAGCAGCTTGGACGGGGGGGCCTCGGATACGCAGTATTTT. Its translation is CASSLDGGASDTQYF.

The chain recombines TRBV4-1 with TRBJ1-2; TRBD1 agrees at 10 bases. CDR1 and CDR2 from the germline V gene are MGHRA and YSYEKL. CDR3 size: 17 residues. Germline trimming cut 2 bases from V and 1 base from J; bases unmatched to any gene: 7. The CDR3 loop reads CASSQWTGGTLNYGYTF. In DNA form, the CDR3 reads TGCGCCAGCAGCCAATGGACAGGGGGAACCCTTAACTATGGCTACACCTTC.

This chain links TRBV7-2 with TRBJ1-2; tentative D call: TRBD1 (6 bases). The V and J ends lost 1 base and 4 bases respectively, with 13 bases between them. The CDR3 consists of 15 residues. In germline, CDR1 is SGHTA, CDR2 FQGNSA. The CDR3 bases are TGTGCCAGCAGCTTAGTCTTCCAGGGGACCTATGGCTACACCTTC. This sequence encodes CASSLVFQGTYGYTF.

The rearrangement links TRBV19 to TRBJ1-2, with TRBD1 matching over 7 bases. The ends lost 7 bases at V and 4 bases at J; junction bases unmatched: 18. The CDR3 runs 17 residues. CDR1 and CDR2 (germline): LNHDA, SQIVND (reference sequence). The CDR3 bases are TGTGCCAGTACTATTACAGCCGGGACAGAGATCTTCTATGGCTACACCTTC. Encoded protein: CASTITAGTEIFYGYTF.

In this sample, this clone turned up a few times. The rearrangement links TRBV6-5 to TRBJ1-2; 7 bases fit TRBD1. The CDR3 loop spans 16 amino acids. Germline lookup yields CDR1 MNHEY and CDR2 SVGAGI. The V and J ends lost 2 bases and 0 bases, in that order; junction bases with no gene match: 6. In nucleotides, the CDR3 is TGTGCCAGCAGTTACACAAGACAGGGCTCTAACTATGGCTACACCTTC. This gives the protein CASSYTRQGSNYGYTF.

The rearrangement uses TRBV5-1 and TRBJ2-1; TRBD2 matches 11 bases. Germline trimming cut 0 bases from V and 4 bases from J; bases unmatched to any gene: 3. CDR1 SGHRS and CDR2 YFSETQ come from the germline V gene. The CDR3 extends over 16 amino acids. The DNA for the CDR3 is TGCGCCAGCAGCTTGGCCGCTAGCGGGGGGTACAATGAGCAGTTCTTC. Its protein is CASSLAASGGYNEQFF.

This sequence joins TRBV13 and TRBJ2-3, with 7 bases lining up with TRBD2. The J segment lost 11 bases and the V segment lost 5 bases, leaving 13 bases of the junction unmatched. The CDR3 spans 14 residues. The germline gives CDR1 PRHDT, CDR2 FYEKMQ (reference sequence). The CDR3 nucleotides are TGTGCCAGCAGCCCATTTGTGGGGGGGGGAATGCAGTATTTT. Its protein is CASSPFVGGGMQYF.

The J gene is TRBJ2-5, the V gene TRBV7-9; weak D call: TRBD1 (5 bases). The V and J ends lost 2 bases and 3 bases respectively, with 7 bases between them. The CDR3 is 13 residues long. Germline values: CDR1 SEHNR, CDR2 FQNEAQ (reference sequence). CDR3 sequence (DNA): TGTGCCAGCAGCTTATCACAGGAAGAGACCCAGTACTTC. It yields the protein CASSLSQEETQYF.

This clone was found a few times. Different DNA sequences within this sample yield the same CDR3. CDR3 loop: CASSLAGNTEAFF. CDR3 nucleotides: TGCGCCAGCAGCTTGGCGGGGAACACTGAAGCTTTCTTT. The rearrangement links TRBV5-1 to TRBJ1-1; D unresolved. Trimming cost V 0 bases and J 1 base, with 4 bases left between them. There are 13 residues in the CDR3. Germline loops: CDR1 SGHRS, CDR2 YFSETQ.

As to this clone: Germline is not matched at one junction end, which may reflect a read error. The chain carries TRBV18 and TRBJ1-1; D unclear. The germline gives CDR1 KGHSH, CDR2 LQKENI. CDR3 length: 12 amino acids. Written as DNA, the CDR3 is TGTGCCAGCTCAGCCAGCAACAGTGAAGCTTTCTTT. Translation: CASSASNSEAFF.

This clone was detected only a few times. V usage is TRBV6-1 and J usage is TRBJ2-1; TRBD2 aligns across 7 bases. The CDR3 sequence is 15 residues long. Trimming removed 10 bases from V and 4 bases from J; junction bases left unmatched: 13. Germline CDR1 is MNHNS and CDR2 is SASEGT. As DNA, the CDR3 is TGTGCCACCAGAGACGGGACTACTCTTTACAATGAGCAGTTCTTC. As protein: CATRDGTTLYNEQFF.

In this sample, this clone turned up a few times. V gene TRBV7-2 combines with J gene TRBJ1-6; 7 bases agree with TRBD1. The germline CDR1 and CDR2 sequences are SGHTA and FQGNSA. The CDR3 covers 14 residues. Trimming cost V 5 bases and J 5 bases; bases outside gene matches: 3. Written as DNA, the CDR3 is TGTGCCAGCAGCCTACAGGGGCATAATTCACCCCTCCACTTT. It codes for CASSLQGHNSPLHF.

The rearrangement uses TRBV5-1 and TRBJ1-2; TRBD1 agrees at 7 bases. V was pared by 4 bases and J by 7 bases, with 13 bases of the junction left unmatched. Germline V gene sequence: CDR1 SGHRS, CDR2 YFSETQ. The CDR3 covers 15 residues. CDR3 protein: CASSTGTVYSGGYTF. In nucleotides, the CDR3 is TGCGCCAGCAGCACCGGGACAGTTTATTCGGGTGGCTACACCTTC.

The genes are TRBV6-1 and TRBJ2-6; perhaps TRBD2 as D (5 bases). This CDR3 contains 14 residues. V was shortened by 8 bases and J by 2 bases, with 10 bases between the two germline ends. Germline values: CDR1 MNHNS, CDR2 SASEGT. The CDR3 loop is CASGGFTGANVLTF. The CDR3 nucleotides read TGTGCCAGCGGCGGGTTCACTGGGGCCAACGTCCTGACTTTC.

In DNA, the CDR3 is TGTGCCATCAGTGAGTCTGGACTTGAAAAACTGTTTTTT. Protein product: CAISESGLEKLFF. The chain couples TRBV10-3 to TRBJ1-4; no firm D call. V was pared by 0 bases and J by 7 bases, with 6 bases between. Germline V gene lookup returns CDR1 ENHRY and CDR2 SYGVKD. CDR3 size: 13 residues.

This CDR3 reads CASSALGALQETQYF. In DNA, the CDR3 is TGTGCCAGCAGTGCCCTGGGGGCCCTTCAAGAGACCCAGTACTTC. The chain combines TRBV25-1 with TRBJ2-5; a possible D gene is TRBD1 (6 bases). V was cut by 4 bases and J by 2 bases, with 14 bases left in between. CDR1 MGHDK and CDR2 SYGVNS come from the germline V gene. The CDR3 covers 15 residues.

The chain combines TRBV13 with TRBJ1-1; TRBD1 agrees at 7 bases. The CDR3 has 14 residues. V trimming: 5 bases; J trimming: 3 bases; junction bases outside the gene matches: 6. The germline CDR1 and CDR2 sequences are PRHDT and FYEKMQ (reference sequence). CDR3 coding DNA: TGTGCCAGCAGCGAGGGGACAGCTTACACTGAAGCTTTCTTT. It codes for CASSEGTAYTEAFF. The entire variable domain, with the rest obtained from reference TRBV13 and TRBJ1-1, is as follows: AAGVIQSPRHLIKEKRETATLKCYPIPRHDTVYWYQQGPGQDPQFLISFYEKMQSDKGSIPDRFSAQQFSDYHSELNMSSLELGDSALYFCASSEGTAYTEAFFGQGTRLTVV.

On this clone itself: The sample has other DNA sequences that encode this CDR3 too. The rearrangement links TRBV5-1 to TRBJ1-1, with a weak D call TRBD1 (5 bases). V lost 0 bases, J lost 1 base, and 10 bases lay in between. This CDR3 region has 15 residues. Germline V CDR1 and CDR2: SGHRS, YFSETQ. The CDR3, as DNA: TGCGCCAGCAGCTTGGAATCAGGGTGGAACACTGAAGCTTTCTTT. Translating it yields CASSLESGWNTEAFF.

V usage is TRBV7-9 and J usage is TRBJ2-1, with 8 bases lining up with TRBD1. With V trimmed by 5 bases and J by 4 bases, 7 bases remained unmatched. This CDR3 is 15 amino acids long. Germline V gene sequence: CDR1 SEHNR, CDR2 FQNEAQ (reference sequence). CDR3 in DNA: TGTGCCAGCAGCATCGGACAGGGTGGGTACAATGAGCAGTTCTTC. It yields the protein CASSIGQGGYNEQFF.

CDR3 bases: TGTGCCACCAGCCTGAACAGGAATCAGCCCCAGCATTTT. The encoded protein is CATSLNRNQPQHF. The V gene is TRBV15, the J gene TRBJ1-5; a possible D gene is TRBD1 (5 bases). CDR3 size: 13 residues. Trimming stripped 5 bases from V and 4 bases from J, with 9 bases between. Germline lookup yields CDR1 LNHNV and CDR2 YYDKDF (reference sequence).

For the CDR3, the DNA is TGTGCCAGCAGTATCGGCGGGCCTAGTAGGGAGACCCAGTACTTC. It specifies CASSIGGPSRETQYF. This chain connects TRBV5-4 to TRBJ2-5, with D maybe TRBD2 (5 bases). The V gene's germline CDR1 is SGHNT and CDR2 YYREEE (reference sequence). V lost 5 bases to trimming and J lost 5 bases, with 19 bases between them. The CDR3 runs to 15 residues.

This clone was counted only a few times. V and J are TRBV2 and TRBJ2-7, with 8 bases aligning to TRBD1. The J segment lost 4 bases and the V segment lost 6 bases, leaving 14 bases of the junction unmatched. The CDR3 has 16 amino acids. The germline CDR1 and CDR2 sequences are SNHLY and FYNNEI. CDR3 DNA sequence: TGTGCCAGCAGAGCGATATTGGACAGGGAATGGTACGAGCAGTACTTC. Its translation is CASRAILDREWYEQYF.

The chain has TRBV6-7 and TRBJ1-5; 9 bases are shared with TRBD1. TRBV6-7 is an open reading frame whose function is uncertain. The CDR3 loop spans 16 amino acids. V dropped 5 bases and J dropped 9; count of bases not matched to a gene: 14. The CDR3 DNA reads TGTGCCAGCAGTACCCGGGACAGGGAAGTTTTGAGGCCCCAGCATTTT. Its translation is CASSTRDREVLRPQHF.